The rows below give T cell receptor beta chains drawn from one sample of a study of OX40 agonist ivuxolimab in advanced cancers. The assay was immunoSEQ multiplex PCR, and TCRdb's table has in-frame clones only and misses some. The sample carries approximately 86,000 clones, roughly nine tenths recorded once. The material was CD4+ or CD8+ T cells sorted from blood, obtained in a trial of the OX40 agonist ivuxolimab. All receptors derive from an adult with an advanced solid tumor such as melanoma, head and neck, liver or kidney cancer. The CDR3 runs from the conserved cysteine through the conserved F or W. Fields, in order: J gene, D gene, clone size, V gene, CDR3 protein, CDR3 DNA. D genes are given only for firm matches. Clone size appears in some rows only: once, few, many, or a class for an expanded clone.

TRBJ1-1 TRBD1 NA TRBV25-1 CASSQPGTGLRGTEAFF TGTGCCAGCTCCCAACCCGGGACAGGGCTCAGGGGCACTGAAGCTTTCTTT
TRBJ1-3 NA NA TRBV4-2 CASSPSGTGGNTIYF TGTGCCAGCAGCCCCTCGGGGACTGGGGGAAACACCATATATTTT
TRBJ2-1 NA NA TRBV9 CASSVMAANEQFF TGTGCCAGCAGCGTAATGGCAGCGAATGAGCAGTTCTTC
TRBJ2-1 NA NA TRBV29-1 CSVATGYNEQFF TGCAGCGTAGCCACAGGGTACAATGAGCAGTTCTTC
TRBJ2-2 NA once TRBV30 CAWSVMVHGELFF TGTGCCTGGAGTGTAATGGTGCACGGGGAGCTGTTTTTT
TRBJ2-2 TRBD1 NA TRBV27 CASSQRGTGVNTGELFF TGTGCCAGCAGCCAAAGAGGGACAGGGGTGAACACCGGGGAGCTGTTTTTT
TRBJ2-1 NA once TRBV7-6 CASSLAASKKSYNEQFF TGTGCCAGCAGCTTAGCGGCTAGCAAAAAATCCTACAATGAGCAGTTCTTC
TRBJ1-3 NA NA TRBV27 CASSSKGAHSGNTIYF TGTGCCAGCAGTTCGAAAGGGGCCCACTCTGGAAACACCATATATTTT
TRBJ2-5 NA NA TRBV18 CASSTLQETQYF TGTGCCAGCTCAACCCTCCAAGAGACCCAGTACTTC
TRBJ1-1 NA NA TRBV28 CASSRRGTGNTEAFF TGTGCCAGCTCTAGGAGGGGCACTGGGAACACTGAAGCTTTCTTT
TRBJ1-2 NA NA TRBV6-5 CASSYSNQVGAGYTF TGTGCCAGCAGTTACTCAAACCAGGTGGGCGCCGGCTACACCTTC
TRBJ1-1 TRBD1 NA TRBV2 CASSATGEVSGEAFF TGTGCCAGCAGTGCTACAGGGGAGGTCAGTGGTGAAGCTTTCTTT
TRBJ1-2 NA NA TRBV11-2 CASSYAGAGGYTF TGTGCCAGCAGTTACGCGGGGGCGGGTGGCTACACCTTC
TRBJ1-1 TRBD1 NA TRBV6-6 CASTDTGVRAFF TGTGCCAGCACCGATACAGGGGTGAGGGCTTTCTTT
TRBJ2-3 NA NA TRBV9 CASSVEVSGDTQYF TGTGCCAGCAGCGTAGAGGTATCGGGAGATACGCAGTATTTT
TRBJ2-3 NA NA TRBV29-1 CSANIAAPTDTQYF TGCAGCGCTAACATCGCGGCCCCCACAGATACGCAGTATTTT
TRBJ1-2 NA NA TRBV28 CASSTQTDGYTF TGTGCCAGCAGTACCCAGACAGATGGCTACACCTTC
TRBJ2-5 NA once TRBV7-3 CASSLGTASGSKQETQYF TGTGCCAGCAGCTTAGGTACGGCGAGCGGAAGCAAACAAGAGACCCAGTACTTC
TRBJ2-3 TRBD2 NA TRBV7-3 CASLRLAGKVDTQYF TGTGCCAGCTTGCGGCTAGCGGGAAAGGTTGATACGCAGTATTTT
TRBJ2-1 NA NA TRBV28 CASSLVSEQFF TGTGCCAGCAGCTTAGTGAGTGAGCAGTTCTTC
TRBJ1-3 NA NA TRBV11-2 CASSTGFSGNTIYF TGTGCCAGCAGCACAGGGTTCTCTGGAAACACCATATATTTT
TRBJ1-6 NA NA TRBV5-1 CASMGSGNNSPLHF TGCGCCAGCATGGGGAGTGGTAATAATTCACCCCTCCACTTT
TRBJ2-3 NA NA TRBV4-1 CASSQDLARGGTQYF TGCGCCAGCAGCCAAGACCTAGCCAGGGGGGGTACGCAGTATTTT
TRBJ2-5 NA NA TRBV7-9 CASSSQQGRETQYF TGTGCCAGCAGCTCACAGCAGGGGCGGGAGACCCAGTACTTC
TRBJ2-1 NA NA TRBV7-2 CASSSGGGFNEQFF TGTGCCAGCAGCTCAGGAGGTGGCTTCAATGAGCAGTTCTTC
TRBJ2-7 TRBD2 NA TRBV7-9 CASSLGTSGRETYEQYF TGTGCCAGCAGCTTGGGGACTAGCGGGAGGGAGACCTACGAGCAGTACTTC
TRBJ1-1 NA NA TRBV20-1 CRVGPNTEAFF TGCAGGGTGGGCCCGAACACTGAAGCTTTCTTT
TRBJ2-3 NA NA TRBV11-3 CASSPVTNPRGDTQYF TGTGCCAGCAGCCCTGTGACAAATCCCAGGGGTGATACGCAGTATTTT
TRBJ1-5 NA NA TRBV2 CASSGDYNQPQHF TGTGCCAGCTCTGGGGACTACAATCAGCCCCAGCATTTT
TRBJ2-1 TRBD2 NA TRBV4-2 CASSQETSGRANEQFF TGTGCCAGCAGCCAAGAGACTAGCGGGAGGGCCAATGAGCAGTTCTTC
TRBJ2-1 NA NA TRBV11-2 CASSYKRYNEQFF TGTGCCAGCAGCTATAAGCGGTACAATGAGCAGTTCTTC
TRBJ2-6 TRBD2 NA TRBV18 CASSPGLAGASGANVLTF TGTGCCAGCTCACCGGGACTAGCGGGAGCCTCTGGGGCCAACGTCCTGACTTTC
TRBJ2-5 TRBD2 NA TRBV5-1 CASSWSGSETQYF TGCGCCAGCAGCTGGAGCGGGAGTGAGACCCAGTACTTC
TRBJ1-1 NA NA TRBV5-1 CASSLAGTTNTEAFF TGCGCCAGCAGCTTGGCGGGGACGACGAACACTGAAGCTTTCTTT
TRBJ2-7 NA once TRBV20-1 CSASDYEQYF TGCAGTGCTAGCGACTACGAGCAGTACTTC
TRBJ2-7 NA NA TRBV5-1 CASSLGGFRYEQYF TGCGCCAGCAGCTTGGGAGGGTTTCGGTACGAGCAGTACTTC
TRBJ2-7 TRBD1 NA TRBV19 CASSEGQEDEQYF TGTGCCAGTAGTGAAGGACAGGAAGACGAGCAGTACTTC
TRBJ1-5 NA NA TRBV27 CASSLSYSGYSNQPQHF TGTGCCAGCAGTTTATCGTACTCGGGGTATAGCAATCAGCCCCAGCATTTT
TRBJ2-3 TRBD2 NA TRBV5-1 CASSWGTSGSADTQYF TGCGCCAGCAGCTGGGGGACTAGCGGGAGTGCAGATACGCAGTATTTT
TRBJ1-6 NA NA TRBV2 CASSEASSPLHF TGTGCCAGCAGTGAAGCGTCTTCACCCCTCCACTTT
TRBJ2-7 TRBD1 NA TRBV7-2 CASSLDRDSTYEQYF TGTGCCAGCAGCTTAGACCGGGACAGCACCTACGAGCAGTACTTC